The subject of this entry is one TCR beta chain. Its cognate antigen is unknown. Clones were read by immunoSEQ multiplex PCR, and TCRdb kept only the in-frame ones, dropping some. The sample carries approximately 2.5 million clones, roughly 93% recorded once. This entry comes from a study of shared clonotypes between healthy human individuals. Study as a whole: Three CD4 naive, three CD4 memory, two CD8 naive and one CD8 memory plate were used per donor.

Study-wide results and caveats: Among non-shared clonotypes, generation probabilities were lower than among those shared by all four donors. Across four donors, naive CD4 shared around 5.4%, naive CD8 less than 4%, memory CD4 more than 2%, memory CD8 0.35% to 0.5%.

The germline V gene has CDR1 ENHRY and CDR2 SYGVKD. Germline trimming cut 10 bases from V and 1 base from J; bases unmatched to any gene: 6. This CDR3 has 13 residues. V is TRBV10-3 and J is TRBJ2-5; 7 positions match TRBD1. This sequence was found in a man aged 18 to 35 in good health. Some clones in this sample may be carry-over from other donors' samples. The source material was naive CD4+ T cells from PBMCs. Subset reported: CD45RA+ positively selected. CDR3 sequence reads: CATVDRAQETQYF. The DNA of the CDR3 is TGTGCCACAGTCGACAGGGCCCAAGAGACCCAGTACTTC.